Listed here is a single TCR beta chain. These data originate in a study of human T cells and chemical hapten exposure. Study context: Per-sample TCR yield variability stemmed mainly from small pooled library volume differences.

Separate cDNA molecules received unique molecular identifiers, which the library attached to them. MiXCR was run by TCRdb on the RACE reads, yielding one entry per CDR3 protein. The top ten clones hold approximately 10% of a sample with about 97,000 distinct CDR3 sequences, around a quarter of them seen once. As for time point: patch test 3, about 24 weeks after DPC sensitization. Treatment defined: therapeutic diphenylcyclopropenone sensitization with weekly scalp DPC. CDR1 and CDR2 (germline): KGHDR, SFDVKD. The CDR3 totals 18 residues. Trimming cost V 5 bases and J 4 bases; bases outside gene matches: 13.

The gene calls are TRBV24-1 and TRBJ2-3; TRBD2 agrees at 11 bases. Sequencing was performed on whole blood, taken in connection with sensitization to the hapten diphenylcyclopropenone (DPC). The receptor comes from a man between 40 and 49 years old with alopecia areata. Some clones in this sample may be carry-over from other donors' samples. CDR3: CATSGSFTSGSSADTQYF. In DNA, the CDR3 is TGTGCCACCAGTGGCTCCTTTACTAGCGGGAGTTCGGCAGATACGCAGTATTTT.